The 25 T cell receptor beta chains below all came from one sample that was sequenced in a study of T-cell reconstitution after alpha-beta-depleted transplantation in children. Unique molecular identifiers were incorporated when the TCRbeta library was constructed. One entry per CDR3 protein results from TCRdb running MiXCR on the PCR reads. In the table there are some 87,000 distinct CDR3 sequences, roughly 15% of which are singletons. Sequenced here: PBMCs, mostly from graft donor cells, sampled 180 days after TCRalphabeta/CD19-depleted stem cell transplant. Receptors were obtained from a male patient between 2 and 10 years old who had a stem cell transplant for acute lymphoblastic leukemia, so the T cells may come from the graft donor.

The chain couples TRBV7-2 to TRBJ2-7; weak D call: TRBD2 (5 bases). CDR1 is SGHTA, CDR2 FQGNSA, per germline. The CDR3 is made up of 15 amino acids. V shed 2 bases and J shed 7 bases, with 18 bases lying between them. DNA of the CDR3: TGTGCCAGCAGCTTACGCCAACTAGAGCTCGGGGAGCAGTACTTC. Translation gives CASSLRQLELGEQYF.

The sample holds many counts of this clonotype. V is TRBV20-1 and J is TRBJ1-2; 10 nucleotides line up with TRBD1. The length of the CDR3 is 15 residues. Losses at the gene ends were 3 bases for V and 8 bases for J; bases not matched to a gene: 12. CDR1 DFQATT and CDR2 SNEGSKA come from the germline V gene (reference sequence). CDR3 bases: TGCAGTGCTAGGGCACGACAGGGGGCTAGAGACGGCTACACCTTC. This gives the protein CSARARQGARDGYTF.

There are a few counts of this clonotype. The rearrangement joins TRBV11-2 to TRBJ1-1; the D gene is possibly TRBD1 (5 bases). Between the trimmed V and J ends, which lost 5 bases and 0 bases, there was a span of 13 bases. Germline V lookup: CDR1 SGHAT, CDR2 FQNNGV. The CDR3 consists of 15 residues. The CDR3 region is CASSPGLQMNTEAFF. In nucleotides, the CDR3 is TGTGCCAGCAGCCCGGGACTGCAAATGAACACTGAAGCTTTCTTT.

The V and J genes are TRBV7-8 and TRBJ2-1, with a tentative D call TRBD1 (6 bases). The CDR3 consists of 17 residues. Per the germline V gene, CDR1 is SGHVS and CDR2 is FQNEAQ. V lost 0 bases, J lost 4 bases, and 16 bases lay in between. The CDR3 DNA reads TGTGCCAGCAGCTTAGCACCGGTGTACAGGGATTACAATGAGCAGTTCTTC. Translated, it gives CASSLAPVYRDYNEQFF.

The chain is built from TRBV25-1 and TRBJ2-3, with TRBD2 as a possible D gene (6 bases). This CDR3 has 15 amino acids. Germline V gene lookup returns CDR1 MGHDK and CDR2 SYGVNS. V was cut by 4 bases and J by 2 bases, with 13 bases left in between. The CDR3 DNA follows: TGTGCCAGCAGTGTCCACGGGGGAGTCACAGATACGCAGTATTTT. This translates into CASSVHGGVTDTQYF.

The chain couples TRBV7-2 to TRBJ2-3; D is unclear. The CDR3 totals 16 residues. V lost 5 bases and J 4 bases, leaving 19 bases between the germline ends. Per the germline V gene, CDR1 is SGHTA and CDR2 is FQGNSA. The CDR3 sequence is CASSLVSPPSPDTQYF. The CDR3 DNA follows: TGTGCCAGCAGCCTGGTCTCCCCACCCTCGCCAGATACGCAGTATTTT.

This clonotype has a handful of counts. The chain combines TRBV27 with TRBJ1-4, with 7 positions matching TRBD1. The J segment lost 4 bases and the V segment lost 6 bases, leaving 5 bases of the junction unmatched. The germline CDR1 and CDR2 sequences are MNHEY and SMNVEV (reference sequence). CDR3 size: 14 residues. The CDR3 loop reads CASSRQGFNEKLFF. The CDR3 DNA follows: TGTGCCAGCAGCAGACAGGGTTTTAATGAAAAACTGTTTTTT.

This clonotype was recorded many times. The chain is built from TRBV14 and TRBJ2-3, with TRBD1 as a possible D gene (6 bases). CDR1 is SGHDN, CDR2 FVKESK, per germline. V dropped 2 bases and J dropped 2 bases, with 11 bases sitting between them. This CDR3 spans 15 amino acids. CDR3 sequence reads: CASSQLGQPTDTQYF. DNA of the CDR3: TGTGCCAGCAGCCAACTGGGACAACCCACAGATACGCAGTATTTT.

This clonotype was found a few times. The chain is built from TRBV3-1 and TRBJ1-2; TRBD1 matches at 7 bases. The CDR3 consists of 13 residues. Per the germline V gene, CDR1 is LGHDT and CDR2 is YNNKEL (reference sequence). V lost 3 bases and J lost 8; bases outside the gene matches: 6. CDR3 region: CASSQEGARGYTF. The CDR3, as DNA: TGTGCCAGCAGCCAGGAGGGGGCACGGGGCTACACCTTC.

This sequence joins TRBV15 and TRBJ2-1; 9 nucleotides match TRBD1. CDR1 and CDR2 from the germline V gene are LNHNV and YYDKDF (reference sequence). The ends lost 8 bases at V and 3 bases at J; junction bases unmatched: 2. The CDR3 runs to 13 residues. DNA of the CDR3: TGTGCCACCGGGACAGGGAACTACAATGAGCAGTTCTTC. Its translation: CATGTGNYNEQFF.

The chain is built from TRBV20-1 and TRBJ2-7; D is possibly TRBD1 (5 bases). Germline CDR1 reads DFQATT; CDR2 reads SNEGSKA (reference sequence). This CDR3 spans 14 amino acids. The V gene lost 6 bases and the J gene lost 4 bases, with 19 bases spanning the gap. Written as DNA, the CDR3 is TGCAGTGCGCTTATGCAGGGTCCTTTTTACGAGCAGTACTTC. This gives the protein CSALMQGPFYEQYF.

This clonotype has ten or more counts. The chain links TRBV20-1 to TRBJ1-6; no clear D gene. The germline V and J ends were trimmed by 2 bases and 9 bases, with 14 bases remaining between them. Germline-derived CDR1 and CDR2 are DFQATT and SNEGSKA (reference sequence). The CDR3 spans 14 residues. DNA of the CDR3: TGCAGTGCTAGATTTGGACGCGTTTTTTCACCCCTCCACTTT. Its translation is CSARFGRVFSPLHF.

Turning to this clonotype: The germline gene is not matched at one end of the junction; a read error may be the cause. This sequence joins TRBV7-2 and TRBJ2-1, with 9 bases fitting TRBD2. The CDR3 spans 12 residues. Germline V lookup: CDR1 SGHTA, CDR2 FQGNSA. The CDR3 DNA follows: TGTGCCAGCAGCTCATCCGGGACTAGCCCGGTCTTC. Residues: CASSSSGTSPVF.

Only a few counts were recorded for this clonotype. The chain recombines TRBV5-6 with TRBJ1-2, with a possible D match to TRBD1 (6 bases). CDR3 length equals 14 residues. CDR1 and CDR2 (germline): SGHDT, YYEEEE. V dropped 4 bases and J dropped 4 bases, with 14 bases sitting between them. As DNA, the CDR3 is TGTGCCAGCAGCCTTACGGACAGAGCCTATGGCTACACCTTC. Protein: CASSLTDRAYGYTF.

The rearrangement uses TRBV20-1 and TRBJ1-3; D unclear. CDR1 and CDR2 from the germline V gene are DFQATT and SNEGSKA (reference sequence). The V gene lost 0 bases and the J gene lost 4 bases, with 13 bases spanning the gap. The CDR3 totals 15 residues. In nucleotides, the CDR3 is TGCAGTGCTAGAGATAAAAGGGTGTTGGGAAACACCATATATTTT. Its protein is CSARDKRVLGNTIYF.

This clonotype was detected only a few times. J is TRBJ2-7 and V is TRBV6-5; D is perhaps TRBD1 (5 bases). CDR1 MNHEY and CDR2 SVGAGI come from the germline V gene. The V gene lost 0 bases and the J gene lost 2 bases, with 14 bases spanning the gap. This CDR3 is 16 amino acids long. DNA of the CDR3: TGTGCCAGCAGTTACTCCCAGGGTGGCCCCCCCTACGAGCAGTACTTC. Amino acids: CASSYSQGGPPYEQYF.

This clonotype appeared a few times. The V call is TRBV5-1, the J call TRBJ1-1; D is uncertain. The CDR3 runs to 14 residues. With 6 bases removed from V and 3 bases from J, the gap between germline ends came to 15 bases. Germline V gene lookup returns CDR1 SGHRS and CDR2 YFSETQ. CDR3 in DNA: TGCGCCAGCAAACCCAGCTTTGAATACACTGAAGCTTTCTTT. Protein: CASKPSFEYTEAFF.

CDR3 residues: CASSLGATDTQYF. CDR3 coding DNA: TGTGCCAGCAGTTTAGGGGCGACAGATACGCAGTATTTT. V is TRBV12-3 or TRBV12-4 and J is TRBJ2-3; no definite D call. The CDR3 is made up of 13 amino acids. V lost 1 base, J lost 3 bases, and 5 bases lay in between.

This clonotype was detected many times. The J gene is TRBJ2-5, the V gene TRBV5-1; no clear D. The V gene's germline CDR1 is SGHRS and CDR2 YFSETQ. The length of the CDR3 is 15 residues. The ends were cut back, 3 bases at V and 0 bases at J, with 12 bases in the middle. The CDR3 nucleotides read TGCGCCAGCAGCTACGACAAAGAGTACCAAGAGACCCAGTACTTC. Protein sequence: CASSYDKEYQETQYF.

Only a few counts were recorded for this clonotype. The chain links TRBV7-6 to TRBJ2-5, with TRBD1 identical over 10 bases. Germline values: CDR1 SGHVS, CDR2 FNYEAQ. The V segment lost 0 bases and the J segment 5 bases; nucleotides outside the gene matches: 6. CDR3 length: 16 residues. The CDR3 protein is CASSLAGTGVLETQYF. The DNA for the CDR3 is TGTGCCAGCAGCTTAGCCGGGACAGGGGTGTTGGAGACCCAGTACTTC. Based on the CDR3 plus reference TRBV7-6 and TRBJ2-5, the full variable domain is GAGVSQSPRYKVTKRGQDVALRCDPISGHVSLYWYRQALGQGPEFLTYFNYEAQQDKSGLPNDRFSAERPEGSISTLTIQRTEQRDSAMYRCASSLAGTGVLETQYFGPGTRLLVL.

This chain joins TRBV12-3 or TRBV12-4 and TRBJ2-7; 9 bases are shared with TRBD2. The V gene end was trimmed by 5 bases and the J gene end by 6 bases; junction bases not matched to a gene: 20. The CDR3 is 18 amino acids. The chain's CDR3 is CASSHPGLAGRRALEQYF. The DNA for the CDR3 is TGTGCCAGCAGTCACCCGGGACTAGCTGGGAGGAGGGCTCTCGAGCAGTACTTC.

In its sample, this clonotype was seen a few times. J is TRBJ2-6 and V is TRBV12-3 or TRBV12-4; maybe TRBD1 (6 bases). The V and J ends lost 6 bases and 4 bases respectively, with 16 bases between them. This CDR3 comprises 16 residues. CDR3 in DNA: TGTGCCAGCAGCCATAAGAGGGGGATCGGGGCCAACGTCCTGACTTTC. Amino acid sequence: CASSHKRGIGANVLTF.

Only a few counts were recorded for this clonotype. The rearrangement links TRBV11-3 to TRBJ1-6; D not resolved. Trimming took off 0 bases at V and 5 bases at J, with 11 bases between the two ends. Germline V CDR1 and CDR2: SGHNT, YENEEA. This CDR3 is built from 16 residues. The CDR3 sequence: CASSLDGRRHNSPLHF. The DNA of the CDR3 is TGTGCCAGCAGCTTAGATGGGCGGAGACATAATTCACCCCTCCACTTT. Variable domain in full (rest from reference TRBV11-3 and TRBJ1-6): EAGVVQSPRYKIIEKKQPVAFWCNPISGHNTLYWYLQNLGQGPELLIRYENEEAVDDSQLPKDRFSAERLKGVDSTLKIQPAELGDSAVYLCASSLDGRRHNSPLHFGNGTRLTVT.

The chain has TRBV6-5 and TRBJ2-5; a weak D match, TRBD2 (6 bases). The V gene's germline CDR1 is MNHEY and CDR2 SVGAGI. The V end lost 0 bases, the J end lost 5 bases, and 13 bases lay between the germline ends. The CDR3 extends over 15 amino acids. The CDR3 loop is CASSYSQEGWETQYF. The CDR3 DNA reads TGTGCCAGCAGTTACTCCCAGGAGGGGTGGGAGACCCAGTACTTC.

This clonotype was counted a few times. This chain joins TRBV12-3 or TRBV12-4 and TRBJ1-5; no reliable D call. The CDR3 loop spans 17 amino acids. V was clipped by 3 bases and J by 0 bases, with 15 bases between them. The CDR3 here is CASSFTLNMNSNQPQHF. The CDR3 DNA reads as TGTGCCAGCAGTTTTACCCTTAACATGAATAGCAATCAGCCCCAGCATTTT.